The subject of this entry is one TCR beta chain. CDR1 is MGHDK, CDR2 SYGVNS, per germline. The CDR3 totals 15 residues. The data stem from a study of blood T cells in healthy people across ages. Then a second PCR, running about 7 to 11 cycles, was carried out with a sample-barcoded 5' primer and a J-beta primer mix. Via MiXCR, TCRdb re-called the 5' RACE reads, giving one row per CDR3 protein. The sample holds 850,000 to 1,000,000 distinct CDR3 sequences, roughly 50% seen once. The rearrangement uses TRBV25-1 and TRBJ2-7; D is perhaps TRBD2 (5 bases). The tail of the sequence fits TRBJ2-5 better, so the J call may be wrong. Material for sequencing was blood. This clonotype was obtained from a man aged 25-45 years in good health. In nucleotides, the CDR3 is TGTGCCAGCAGTGAATATGTTGGGGAGCGGGAGACCCAGTACTTC. It yields the protein CASSEYVGERETQYF.